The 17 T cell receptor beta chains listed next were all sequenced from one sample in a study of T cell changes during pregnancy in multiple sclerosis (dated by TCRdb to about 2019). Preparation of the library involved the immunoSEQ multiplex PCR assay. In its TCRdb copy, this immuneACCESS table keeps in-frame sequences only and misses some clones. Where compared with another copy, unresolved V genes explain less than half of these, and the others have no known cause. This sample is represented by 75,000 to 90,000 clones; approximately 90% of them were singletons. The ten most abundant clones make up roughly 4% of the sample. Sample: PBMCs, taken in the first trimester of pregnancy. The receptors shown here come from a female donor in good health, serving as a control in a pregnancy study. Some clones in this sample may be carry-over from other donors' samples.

CDR3 in amino acids: CATSRELAGAYEQYF. The CDR3 region has the DNA TGTGCCACCAGCAGAGAACTAGCGGGAGCCTACGAGCAGTACTTC. The V call is TRBV15, the J call TRBJ2-7; TRBD2 matches at 11 bases. CDR3 length equals 15 residues. CDR1 LNHNV and CDR2 YYDKDF come from the germline V gene (reference sequence). The V segment lost 0 bases and the J segment 2 bases; nucleotides outside the gene matches: 0.

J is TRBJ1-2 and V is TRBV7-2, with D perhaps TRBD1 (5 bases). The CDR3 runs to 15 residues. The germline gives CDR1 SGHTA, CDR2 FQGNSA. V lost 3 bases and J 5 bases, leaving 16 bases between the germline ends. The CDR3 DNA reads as TGTGCCAGCAGCTTGCGGGACTGGCCTGGGTATGGCTACACCTTC. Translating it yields CASSLRDWPGYGYTF.

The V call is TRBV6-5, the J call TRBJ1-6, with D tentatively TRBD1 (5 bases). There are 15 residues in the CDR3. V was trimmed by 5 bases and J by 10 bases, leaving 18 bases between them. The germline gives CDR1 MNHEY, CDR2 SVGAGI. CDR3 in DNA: TGTGCCAGCAGTAACCTCGGGAGGGGTTGGTCACCCCTCCACTTT. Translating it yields CASSNLGRGWSPLHF.

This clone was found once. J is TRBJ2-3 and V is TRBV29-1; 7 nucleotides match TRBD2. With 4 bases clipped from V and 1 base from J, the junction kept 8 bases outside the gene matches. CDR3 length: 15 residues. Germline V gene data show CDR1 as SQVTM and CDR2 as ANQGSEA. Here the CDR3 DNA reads TGCAGCGTTGGGAGGCGGGAGATCGGCACAGATACGCAGTATTTT. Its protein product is CSVGRREIGTDTQYF.

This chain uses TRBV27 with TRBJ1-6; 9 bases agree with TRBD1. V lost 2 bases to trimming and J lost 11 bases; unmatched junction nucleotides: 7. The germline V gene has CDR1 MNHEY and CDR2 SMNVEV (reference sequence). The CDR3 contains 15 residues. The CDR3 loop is CASSLTGQGATPLHF. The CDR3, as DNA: TGTGCCAGCAGTTTAACGGGACAGGGAGCGACACCCCTCCACTTT.

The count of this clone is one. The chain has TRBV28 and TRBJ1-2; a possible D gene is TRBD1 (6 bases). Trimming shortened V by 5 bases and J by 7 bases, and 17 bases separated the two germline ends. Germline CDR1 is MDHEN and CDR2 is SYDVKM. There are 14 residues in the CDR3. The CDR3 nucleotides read TGTGCCAGCAGTCTCGCCATTCAGGGGAGTGGCTACACCTTC. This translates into CASSLAIQGSGYTF.

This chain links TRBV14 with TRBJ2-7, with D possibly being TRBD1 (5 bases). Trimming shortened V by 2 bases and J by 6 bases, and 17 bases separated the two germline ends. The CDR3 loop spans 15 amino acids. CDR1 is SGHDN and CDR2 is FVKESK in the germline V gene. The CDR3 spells CASSQTLGTGAEQYF. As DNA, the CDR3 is TGTGCCAGCAGCCAAACCCTTGGTACTGGGGCCGAGCAGTACTTC.

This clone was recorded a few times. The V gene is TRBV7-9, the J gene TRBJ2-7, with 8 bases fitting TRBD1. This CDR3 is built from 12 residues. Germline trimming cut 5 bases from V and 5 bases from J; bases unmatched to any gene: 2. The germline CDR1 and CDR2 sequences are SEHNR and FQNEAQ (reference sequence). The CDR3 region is CASSLDRDEQYF. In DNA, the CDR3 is TGTGCCAGCAGCCTGGACAGGGACGAGCAGTACTTC. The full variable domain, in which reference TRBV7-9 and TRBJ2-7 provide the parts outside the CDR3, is DTGVSQNPRHKITKRGQNVTFRCDPISEHNRLYWYRQTLGQGPEFLTYFQNEAQLEKSRLLSDRFSAERPKGSFSTLEIQRTEQGDSAMYLCASSLDRDEQYFGPGTRLTVT.

CDR3 bases: TGTGCCAGCAGCGTTGAGATGGGGGGCTATGGCTACACCTTC. It codes for CASSVEMGGYGYTF. The chain employs TRBV9 and TRBJ1-2, with a weak D call TRBD1 (5 bases). CDR1 and CDR2 from the germline V gene are SGDLS and YYNGEE. The V and J ends lost 2 bases and 4 bases respectively, with 12 bases between them. This CDR3 contains 14 residues.

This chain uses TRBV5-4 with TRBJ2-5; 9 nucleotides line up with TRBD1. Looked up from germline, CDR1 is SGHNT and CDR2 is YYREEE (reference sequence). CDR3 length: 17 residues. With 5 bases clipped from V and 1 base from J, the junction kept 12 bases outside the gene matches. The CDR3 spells CASRGEVGTGPQETQYF. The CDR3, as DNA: TGTGCCAGCAGGGGTGAGGTGGGGACAGGGCCCCAAGAGACCCAGTACTTC. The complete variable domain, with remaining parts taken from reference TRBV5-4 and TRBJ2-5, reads ETGVTQSPTHLIKTRGQQVTLRCSSQSGHNTVSWYQQALGQGPQFIFQYYREEENGRGNFPPRFSGLQFPNYSSELNVNALELDDSALYLCASRGEVGTGPQETQYFGPGTRLLVL.

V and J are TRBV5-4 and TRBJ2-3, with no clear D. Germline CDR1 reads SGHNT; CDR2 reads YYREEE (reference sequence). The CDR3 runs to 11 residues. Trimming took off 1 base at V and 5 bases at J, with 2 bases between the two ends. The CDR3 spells CASSLLDTQYF. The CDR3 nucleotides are TGTGCCAGCAGCTTGCTAGATACGCAGTATTTT. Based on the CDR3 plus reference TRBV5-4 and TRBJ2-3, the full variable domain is ETGVTQSPTHLIKTRGQQVTLRCSSQSGHNTVSWYQQALGQGPQFIFQYYREEENGRGNFPPRFSGLQFPNYSSELNVNALELDDSALYLCASSLLDTQYFGPGTRLTVL.

The CDR3 region is CASSYSGREAGYTF. CDR3 in DNA: TGTGCCAGCAGTTACTCGGGCAGGGAGGCTGGCTACACCTTC. The chain uses TRBV6-6 and TRBJ1-2; D is perhaps TRBD1 (5 bases). The CDR3 totals 14 residues. From germline, CDR1 is MNHNY and CDR2 SVGAGI (reference sequence). V was clipped by 0 bases and J by 7 bases, with 12 bases between them.

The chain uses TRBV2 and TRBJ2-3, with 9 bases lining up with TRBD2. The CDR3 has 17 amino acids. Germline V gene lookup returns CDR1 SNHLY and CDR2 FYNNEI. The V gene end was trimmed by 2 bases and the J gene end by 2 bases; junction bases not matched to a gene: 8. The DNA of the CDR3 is TGTGCCAGCAGTGAAAGGGCGGGGGGGCCGGCCACAGATACGCAGTATTTT. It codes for CASSERAGGPATDTQYF.

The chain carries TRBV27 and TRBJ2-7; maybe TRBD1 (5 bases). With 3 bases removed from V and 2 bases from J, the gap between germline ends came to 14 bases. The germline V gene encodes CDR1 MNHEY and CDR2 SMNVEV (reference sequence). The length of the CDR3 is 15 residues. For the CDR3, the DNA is TGTGCCAGCAGTTTGGGGCTTGAGGCTACCTACGAGCAGTACTTC. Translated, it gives CASSLGLEATYEQYF.

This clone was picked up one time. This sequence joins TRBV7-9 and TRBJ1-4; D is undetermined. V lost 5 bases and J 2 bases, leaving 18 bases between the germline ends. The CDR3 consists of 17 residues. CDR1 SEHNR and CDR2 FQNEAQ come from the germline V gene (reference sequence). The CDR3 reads CASSRGPFGVTNEKLFF. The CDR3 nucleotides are TGTGCCAGCAGCCGAGGACCCTTCGGGGTCACTAATGAAAAACTGTTTTTT.

In DNA form, the CDR3 reads TGCGCCAGCAGCCCCCGGGTTTTACCTGAGGGCTACACCTTC. It is translated as CASSPRVLPEGYTF. V usage is TRBV4-1 and J usage is TRBJ1-2, with D hard to call. Trimming pared 4 bases from V and 8 bases from J, leaving 17 bases between. Germline CDR1 MGHRA, CDR2 YSYEKL. CDR3 length equals 14 residues.

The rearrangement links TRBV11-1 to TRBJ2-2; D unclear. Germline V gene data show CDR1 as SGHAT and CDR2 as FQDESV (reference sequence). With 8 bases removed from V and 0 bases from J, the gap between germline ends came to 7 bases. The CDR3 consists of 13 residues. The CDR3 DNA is TGTGCCAGCGCTACAGCGAACACCGGGGAGCTGTTTTTT. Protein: CASATANTGELFF.